The next 27 T cell receptor beta chains were all read from a single sample in a study of T cells in localized non-small cell lung cancer. TCRdb's table, derived via immunoSEQ multiplex PCR, lists solely in-frame clones and lacks some. The table shows 75,000 to 95,000 clones, with 60% to 85% occurring only once. Source: PBMCs, taken before any cancer treatment. Every receptor here comes from a man between 40 and 70 years old with stage II squamous cell lung carcinoma.

This rearrangement joins TRBV18 to TRBJ1-6; D perhaps matches TRBD1 (5 bases). Trimming shortened V by 4 bases and J by 4 bases, and 8 bases separated the two germline ends. The CDR3 runs to 14 residues. In germline, CDR1 is KGHSH, CDR2 LQKENI. The CDR3 loop is CASSRDRYNSPLHF. The CDR3 DNA is TGTGCCAGCTCACGCGACAGATATAATTCACCCCTCCACTTT.

The gene calls are TRBV27 and TRBJ1-1; no reliable D call. V was clipped by 8 bases and J by 0 bases, with 19 bases between them. The length of the CDR3 is 16 residues. The germline CDR1 and CDR2 sequences are MNHEY and SMNVEV (reference sequence). The CDR3 loop is CASAPAPLEMNTEAFF. The DNA of the CDR3 is TGTGCCAGCGCCCCGGCCCCACTGGAGATGAACACTGAAGCTTTCTTT.

CDR3 DNA: TGTGCCAGTAGAAACCGAGAGGGGGTCGGTGAGACCCAGTACTTC. This translates into CASRNREGVGETQYF. The genes are TRBV19 and TRBJ2-5, with D possibly matching TRBD1 (6 bases). Trimming cost V 6 bases and J 5 bases, with 19 bases left between them. Germline CDR1 reads LNHDA; CDR2 reads SQIVND (reference sequence). CDR3 length: 15 amino acids.

The genes are TRBV30 and TRBJ2-2; no clear D gene. V was clipped by 0 bases and J by 6 bases, with 20 bases between them. Germline CDR1 and CDR2: GTSNPN and SVGIG (reference sequence). The length of the CDR3 is 17 residues. The CDR3 region is CAWSVGSPRIRPGELFF. Written as DNA, the CDR3 is TGTGCCTGGAGTGTGGGCAGCCCTCGGATTAGACCCGGGGAGCTGTTTTTT.

The chain joins TRBV15 to TRBJ1-3; D ambiguous. Germline lookup yields CDR1 LNHNV and CDR2 YYDKDF (reference sequence). V shed 6 bases and J shed 0 bases, with 9 bases lying between them. This CDR3 has 14 residues. In nucleotides, the CDR3 is TGTGCCACCAGGGCGTCCCTCTCTGGAAACACCATATATTTT. Amino acids: CATRASLSGNTIYF.

V and J are TRBV5-1 and TRBJ2-7, with 9 bases matching TRBD2. The CDR3 loop spans 14 amino acids. V trimming: 0 bases; J trimming: 5 bases; junction bases outside the gene matches: 3. Germline loops: CDR1 SGHRS, CDR2 YFSETQ. In nucleotides, the CDR3 is TGCGCCAGCAGCTTGGGCGGGGGGGCCGACGAGCAGTACTTC. This translates into CASSLGGGADEQYF.

The chain recombines TRBV5-6 with TRBJ2-5; 7 nucleotides line up with TRBD2. The CDR3 totals 13 residues. Germline V lookup: CDR1 SGHDT, CDR2 YYEEEE. Trimming cost V 4 bases and J 3 bases; bases outside gene matches: 3. Here the CDR3 reads CASSAGREETQYF. CDR3 nucleotide sequence: TGTGCCAGCAGCGCAGGGAGGGAAGAGACCCAGTACTTC.

The chain employs TRBV6-1 and TRBJ1-5; 9 bases line up with TRBD1. The CDR3 loop spans 19 amino acids. Trimming took 1 base from V and 0 from J; bases not matched to a gene: 10. From germline, CDR1 is MNHNS and CDR2 SASEGT. The CDR3: CASSEGRGTGWSSNQPQHF. CDR3 sequence (DNA): TGTGCCAGCAGTGAAGGGCGGGGGACAGGGTGGAGTAGCAATCAGCCCCAGCATTTT.

A single count supports this clone. The CDR3 DNA sequence: TGTGCCAGCAGCTCTCGAAGGGCTAATGAAAAACTGTTTTTT. Translation gives CASSSRRANEKLFF. The chain uses TRBV6-5 and TRBJ1-4; unclear D gene. Trimming took 6 bases from V and 3 from J, leaving 11 bases between them. The CDR3 runs 14 residues. Per the germline V gene, CDR1 is MNHEY and CDR2 is SVGAGI.

The rearrangement links TRBV4-3 to TRBJ2-2; 7 bases line up with TRBD2. The CDR3 sequence is 18 residues long. Germline CDR1 is LGHNA and CDR2 is YSLEER. V gave up 1 base and J gave up 5 bases; unmatched junction bases: 13. The CDR3 bases are TGCGCCAGCAGCCAAGTATTAGGACCCCTTAGCGGGACCGGGGAGCTGTTTTTT. This sequence encodes CASSQVLGPLSGTGELFF.

The chain combines TRBV27 with TRBJ2-1, with 11 bases aligning to TRBD2. V trimming: 5 bases; J trimming: 0 bases; junction bases outside the gene matches: 9. The germline gives CDR1 MNHEY, CDR2 SMNVEV (reference sequence). The CDR3 covers 18 residues. The CDR3 loop is CASSTGLAGKSSYNEQFF. The CDR3 region has the DNA TGTGCCAGCAGTACAGGACTAGCGGGTAAGAGCTCCTACAATGAGCAGTTCTTC.

The chain has TRBV30 and TRBJ2-7, with D possibly being TRBD1 (5 bases). The V and J ends lost 4 bases and 3 bases respectively, with 7 bases between them. CDR3 length: 11 residues. In germline, CDR1 is GTSNPN, CDR2 SVGIG (reference sequence). The CDR3 reads CAWNQGYEQYF. CDR3 bases: TGTGCCTGGAACCAGGGCTACGAGCAGTACTTC.

A few counts support this clone. This chain links TRBV5-6 with TRBJ2-1; possible D gene TRBD2, 6 bases. Per the germline V gene, CDR1 is SGHDT and CDR2 is YYEEEE. The CDR3 has 15 residues. Trimming cost V 1 base and J 10 bases, with 18 bases left between them. The CDR3 DNA reads as TGTGCCAGCAGCTTGATGGGAGGCCCCCTGGGGGAGCAGTTCTTC. Translating gives CASSLMGGPLGEQFF.

This clone was counted only a few times. The gene calls are TRBV7-9 and TRBJ2-1; TRBD1 or TRBD2 may be the D gene (6 bases each). The CDR3 sequence is 15 residues long. Germline V CDR1 and CDR2: SEHNR, FQNEAQ (reference sequence). V was trimmed by 1 base and J by 12 bases, leaving 19 bases between them. CDR3 sequence reads: CASSLEGGNYNRQFF. CDR3 nucleotide sequence: TGTGCCAGCAGCTTAGAGGGGGGAAATTACAATCGGCAGTTCTTC.

The CDR3 DNA sequence: TGTGCCAGCAGTGGGTTCCCTAGCGGGTCCTACGAGCAGTACTTC. Its translation is CASSGFPSGSYEQYF. This rearrangement joins TRBV6-5 to TRBJ2-7; 8 positions match TRBD2. V lost 5 bases, J lost 1 base, and 7 bases stayed unmatched. The CDR3 covers 15 residues. Looked up from germline, CDR1 is MNHEY and CDR2 is SVGAGI.

In this sample, this clone turned up a few times. One end of the junction varies from germline; a read error may be responsible. This chain connects TRBV9 to TRBJ1-1; maybe TRBD1 (6 bases). Germline V gene data show CDR1 as SGDLS and CDR2 as YYNGEE. The CDR3 loop spans 12 amino acids. CDR3 loop: CASSDPEAGATW. CDR3 DNA sequence: TGTGCCAGCAGTGATCCTGAGGCAGGGGCGACGTGG.

The chain uses TRBV5-1 and TRBJ2-7; no clear D. There are 11 residues in the CDR3. Trimming shortened V by 7 bases and J by 2 bases, and 7 bases separated the two germline ends. In germline, CDR1 is SGHRS, CDR2 YFSETQ. DNA of the CDR3: TGCGCCAGCGGAACCCCCTACGAGCAGTACTTC. It translates to CASGTPYEQYF.

The chain combines TRBV28 with TRBJ2-5, with D uncertain. Germline CDR1 and CDR2: MDHEN and SYDVKM. Trimming shortened V by 7 bases and J by 7 bases, and 10 bases separated the two germline ends. CDR3 size: 11 residues. The CDR3 is CASTNQRTQYF. In DNA form, the CDR3 reads TGTGCCAGCACCAACCAGAGGACCCAGTACTTC.

A few counts support this clone. The chain is built from TRBV15 and TRBJ2-5, with 7 bases aligning to TRBD2. V was clipped by 2 bases and J by 5 bases; unmatched bases: 11. The CDR3 covers 16 residues. CDR1 is LNHNV, CDR2 YYDKDF, per germline (reference sequence). CDR3 sequence (DNA): TGTGCCACCAGCAGAATCGCGGGAGATCCCCAGGAGACCCAGTACTTC. This gives the protein CATSRIAGDPQETQYF.

The chain uses TRBV19 and TRBJ1-5; the match to TRBD1 covers 8 bases. The CDR3 covers 18 residues. Germline CDR1 LNHDA, CDR2 SQIVND (reference sequence). The trim removed 2 bases at V and 3 bases at J, leaving 12 bases unmatched. The CDR3 coding sequence is TGTGCCAGTAGTATAAAGGGCGCGGCAGGGGGCAACAATCAGCCCCAGCATTTT. This translates into CASSIKGAAGGNNQPQHF.

The chain employs TRBV7-2 and TRBJ1-1; D uncertain. The CDR3 covers 14 residues. V lost 5 bases to trimming and J lost 7 bases, with 17 bases between them. CDR1 and CDR2 from the germline V gene are SGHTA and FQGNSA. The DNA of the CDR3 is TGTGCCAGCAGCCTCTTTCAGATGGGAGATGAAGCTTTCTTT. Its protein is CASSLFQMGDEAFF.

This chain links TRBV7-9 with TRBJ1-3; D uncertain. V lost 5 bases and J 8 bases, leaving 13 bases between the germline ends. This CDR3 has 13 amino acids. Germline lookup yields CDR1 SEHNR and CDR2 FQNEAQ (reference sequence). The CDR3 bases are TGTGCCAGCAGCCGGGAGTTGTGGGACACCATATATTTT. As protein: CASSRELWDTIYF.

The J gene is TRBJ1-1, the V gene TRBV5-1, with D perhaps matching TRBD1 (6 bases). The germline V gene has CDR1 SGHRS and CDR2 YFSETQ. CDR3 length equals 16 residues. The germline V and J ends were trimmed by 3 bases and 3 bases, with 18 bases remaining between them. The CDR3 nucleotides read TGCGCCAGCAGCTCCGGGGGCACGACGGTCGACACTGAAGCTTTCTTT. As protein: CASSSGGTTVDTEAFF.

The rearrangement uses TRBV29-1 and TRBJ1-4, with D tentatively TRBD1 (5 bases). The CDR3 is made up of 15 amino acids. Per the germline V gene, CDR1 is SQVTM and CDR2 is ANQGSEA. Deletions cut 4 bases from V and 3 bases from J, with 15 bases between. The CDR3 sequence is CSVVLPGRSNEKLFF. The CDR3 DNA sequence: TGCAGCGTTGTACTCCCGGGACGGTCTAATGAAAAACTGTTTTTT.

The CDR3 here is CASSPGTAFNEKLFF. DNA for the CDR3: TGTGCCAGCAGCCCCGGGACAGCTTTTAATGAAAAACTGTTTTTT. The rearrangement joins TRBV7-9 to TRBJ1-4, with 7 nucleotides matching TRBD1. The junction had 7 bases not matched to a gene; V was cut back by 5 bases and J by 4 bases. The CDR3 runs 15 residues. Germline V gene lookup returns CDR1 SEHNR and CDR2 FQNEAQ (reference sequence). Using reference TRBV7-9 and TRBJ1-4 for the parts outside the CDR3, the full variable domain is DTGVSQNPRHKITKRGQNVTFRCDPISEHNRLYWYRQTLGQGPEFLTYFQNEAQLEKSRLLSDRFSAERPKGSFSTLEIQRTEQGDSAMYLCASSPGTAFNEKLFFGSGTQLSVL.

This clone occurred a few times. This chain joins TRBV6-5 and TRBJ1-5; no definite D call. V dropped 7 bases and J dropped 3 bases, with 10 bases sitting between them. CDR3 length equals 13 residues. Per germline, CDR1 MNHEY and CDR2 SVGAGI. This chain's CDR3 is CASMRTYNQPQHF. The CDR3 DNA reads as TGTGCCAGCATGCGGACCTACAATCAGCCCCAGCATTTT.

This clone was seen a handful of times. This chain links TRBV30 with TRBJ1-1; D uncertain. Germline CDR1 and CDR2: GTSNPN and SVGIG (reference sequence). Trimming removed 5 bases from V and 2 bases from J, with 12 bases in between. The CDR3 covers 13 residues. The CDR3 DNA sequence: TGTGCCTGGTCCCCTTCTTTCAACACTGAAGCTTTCTTT. Its translation is CAWSPSFNTEAFF. Looking up the rest from reference TRBV30 and TRBJ1-1 gives the full variable domain: SQTIHQWPATLVQPVGSPLSLECTVEGTSNPNLYWYRQAAGRGLQLLFYSVGIGQISSEVPQNLSASRPQDRQFILSSKKLLLSDSGFYLCAWSPSFNTEAFFGQGTRLTVV.